This entry lists 12 T cell receptor beta chains sequenced from one sample in a study of blood T cell repertoires in COVID-19. Clones were sequenced by immunoSEQ multiplex PCR, and TCRdb holds only the in-frame ones, with some missing. Among some 110,000 clones listed, roughly 90% were seen once. The specimen sequenced was peripheral blood. Receptors originate from a human donor in a cohort sampled during active COVID-19.

The chain has TRBV5-6 and TRBJ2-1; D possibly corresponds to TRBD2 (6 bases). This CDR3 comprises 16 residues. The germline V gene has CDR1 SGHDT and CDR2 YYEEEE. The ends were cut back, 4 bases at V and 4 bases at J, with 18 bases in the middle. In DNA, the CDR3 is TGTGCCAGCAGCCCGCCTCGGGGCGGGGTTTACAATGAGCAGTTCTTC. Translation: CASSPPRGGVYNEQFF. Using reference TRBV5-6 and TRBJ2-1 for the parts outside the CDR3, the full variable domain is DAGVTQSPTHLIKTRGQQVTLRCSPKSGHDTVSWYQQALGQGPQFIFQYYEEEERQRGNFPDRFSGHQFPNYSSELNVNALLLGDSALYLCASSPPRGGVYNEQFFGPGTRLTVL.

The genes are TRBV19 and TRBJ1-5, with D possibly matching TRBD1 (5 bases). Germline V gene data show CDR1 as LNHDA and CDR2 as SQIVND (reference sequence). Trimming removed 1 base from V and 1 base from J, with 14 bases in between. CDR3 length: 17 residues. The CDR3 sequence is CASSIAGQGRSNQPQHF. The CDR3, as DNA: TGTGCCAGTAGTATAGCCGGGCAGGGAAGGAGCAATCAGCCCCAGCATTTT.

The chain employs TRBV7-8 and TRBJ1-2; 9 bases map to TRBD1. Germline V gene sequence: CDR1 SGHVS, CDR2 FQNEAQ. Trimming took 1 base from V and 7 from J; bases not matched to a gene: 7. This CDR3 has 15 residues. The CDR3 region has the DNA TGTGCCAGCAGCTTAGAACCGGGACAGGGTCCTGGCTACACCTTC. This translates into CASSLEPGQGPGYTF.

V gene TRBV12-3 or TRBV12-4 combines with J gene TRBJ1-2, with a weak D call TRBD1 (5 bases). The germline V and J ends were trimmed by 7 bases and 4 bases, with 13 bases remaining between them. CDR3 size: 13 residues. CDR3: CASTSGTFYGYTF. In nucleotides, the CDR3 is TGTGCCAGCACTTCCGGGACTTTCTATGGCTACACCTTC.

The chain employs TRBV5-4 and TRBJ1-5, with D unclear. The CDR3 totals 14 residues. CDR1 is SGHNT, CDR2 YYREEE, per germline (reference sequence). V lost 2 bases to trimming and J lost 1 base, with 7 bases between them. CDR3 loop: CASSFGGSNQPQHF. The DNA for the CDR3 is TGTGCCAGCAGCTTTGGAGGGAGCAATCAGCCCCAGCATTTT.

This chain uses TRBV2 with TRBJ2-1, with D tentatively TRBD1 (5 bases). Per germline, CDR1 SNHLY and CDR2 FYNNEI. This CDR3 is 15 amino acids long. V lost 1 base and J lost 1, with 8 bases in between. The CDR3 coding sequence is TGTGCCAGCAGTGAAGGACAGTCGTCCTACAATGAGCAGTTCTTC. Protein product: CASSEGQSSYNEQFF.

The chain uses TRBV5-4 and TRBJ2-7; the D is unclear. Germline loops: CDR1 SGHNT, CDR2 YYREEE (reference sequence). This CDR3 has 13 residues. Trimming pared 2 bases from V and 3 bases from J, leaving 9 bases between. The DNA for the CDR3 is TGTGCCAGCAGCTTCCGAGGAAACTACGAGCAGTACTTC. It is translated as CASSFRGNYEQYF. The full variable domain, completed using reference TRBV5-4 and TRBJ2-7, is ETGVTQSPTHLIKTRGQQVTLRCSSQSGHNTVSWYQQALGQGPQFIFQYYREEENGRGNFPPRFSGLQFPNYSSELNVNALELDDSALYLCASSFRGNYEQYFGPGTRLTVT.

For this clone: One end of the junction varies from germline; a read error may be responsible. The chain links TRBV7-9 to TRBJ2-1, with D tentatively TRBD2 (5 bases). Germline lookup yields CDR1 SEHNR and CDR2 FQNEAQ (reference sequence). There are 15 residues in the CDR3. The DNA of the CDR3 is TGTGCCAGCAGCCGGGGAGATAATCCCTATAATGAGCAGTTCTTC. It encodes CASSRGDNPYNEQFF.

This clone was counted between two and nine times. The chain has TRBV2 and TRBJ1-2, with 8 positions matching TRBD1. This CDR3 has 14 residues. The V gene's germline CDR1 is SNHLY and CDR2 FYNNEI. With V trimmed by 6 bases and J by 7 bases, 10 bases remained unmatched. CDR3 region: CASSHGQGVAGYTF. The CDR3 region has the DNA TGTGCCAGCAGCCACGGACAGGGAGTGGCTGGCTACACCTTC.

J is TRBJ1-6 and V is TRBV20-1; D is undetermined. The CDR3 runs to 11 residues. Germline CDR1 DFQATT, CDR2 SNEGSKA (reference sequence). V was clipped by 6 bases and J by 15 bases, with 15 bases between them. The CDR3 region is CSAQALGGLHF. CDR3 coding DNA: TGCAGTGCCCAGGCTCTCGGAGGCCTCCACTTT.

V gene TRBV29-1 combines with J gene TRBJ2-1; weak D call: TRBD1 (6 bases). Trimming took 6 bases from V and 4 from J, leaving 16 bases between them. This CDR3 spans 14 amino acids. Germline CDR1 SQVTM, CDR2 ANQGSEA. This CDR3 is CSVRGADKYNEQFF. CDR3 in DNA: TGCAGCGTCAGGGGAGCGGACAAATACAATGAGCAGTTCTTC.

The chain is built from TRBV19 and TRBJ1-3; 8 bases align to TRBD1. Germline assignment: CDR1 LNHDA and CDR2 SQIVND (reference sequence). The V segment lost 5 bases and the J segment 2 bases; nucleotides outside the gene matches: 5. The CDR3 is 15 amino acids. The CDR3 protein is CASSPTTGAGNTIYF. The DNA of the CDR3 is TGTGCCAGTAGTCCAACGACAGGGGCTGGAAACACCATATATTTT.